These 13 T cell receptor beta chains were all obtained from the same sample, sequenced in a study of T cell repertoires in cytomegalovirus infection. TCRdb passed the reads through MiXCR, listing each CDR3 protein once. The table records about 770,000 distinct CDR3 sequences, just under 30% of them present only once. For these receptors, no antigen is known. The starting material was cultured CD8+ T cells from PBMCs, obtained from culture after CMV antigen stimulation. The source is a human donor in good health (CMV status not recorded). Some clones in this sample may be carry-over from other donors' samples.

The V and J genes are TRBV7-3 and TRBJ2-3; tentatively, D is TRBD1 (5 bases). CDR3 length equals 16 residues. V lost 0 bases to trimming and J lost 2 bases, with 12 bases between them. Germline lookup yields CDR1 SGHTA and CDR2 FQGTGA. The CDR3 DNA reads TGTGCCAGCAGCTTAACTGGAGACAGCAACACAGATACGCAGTATTTT. Amino acid sequence: CASSLTGDSNTDTQYF.

This clonotype has a count of ten or more. The chain combines TRBV7-9 with TRBJ2-7; D gene unclear. Trimming took off 1 base at V and 3 bases at J, with 7 bases between the two ends. The CDR3 runs 13 residues. Germline V lookup: CDR1 SEHNR, CDR2 FQNEAQ (reference sequence). CDR3 region: CASSLEVNYEQYF. The CDR3 DNA follows: TGTGCCAGCAGCTTAGAAGTCAACTACGAGCAGTACTTC. Using reference TRBV7-9 and TRBJ2-7 for the parts outside the CDR3, the full variable domain is DTGVSQNPRHKITKRGQNVTFRCDPISEHNRLYWYRQTLGQGPEFLTYFQNEAQLEKSRLLSDRFSAERPKGSFSTLEIQRTEQGDSAMYLCASSLEVNYEQYFGPGTRLTVT.

This clonotype occurred many times. V and J are TRBV7-2 and TRBJ1-2; 7 nucleotides line up with TRBD1. V lost 7 bases and J lost 6; bases outside the gene matches: 14. CDR3 length equals 15 residues. Germline CDR1 SGHTA, CDR2 FQGNSA. The CDR3 protein is CASTNRDSLSDGYTF. For the CDR3, the DNA is TGTGCCAGCACCAACCGGGACAGCTTGAGTGATGGCTACACCTTC.

This clonotype was detected many times. The gene calls are TRBV6-5 and TRBJ2-5; no definite D call. The CDR3 spans 11 residues. V lost 6 bases and J lost 5, with 7 bases in between. CDR1 MNHEY and CDR2 SVGAGI come from the germline V gene. The chain's CDR3 is CASRLGETQYF. CDR3 in DNA: TGTGCCAGCAGGCTTGGGGAGACCCAGTACTTC.

This clonotype was detected a few times. The chain has TRBV24-1 and TRBJ2-1; D call uncertain. Trimming took off 1 base at V and 5 bases at J, with 5 bases between the two ends. The CDR3 sequence is 13 residues long. From germline, CDR1 is KGHDR and CDR2 SFDVKD. The CDR3 DNA reads as TGTGCCACCAGTGATTTAGATAACAATGAGCAGTTCTTC. Translated, it gives CATSDLDNNEQFF.

This clonotype occurred many times. V is TRBV7-9 and J is TRBJ2-6; D might be TRBD2 (5 bases). Germline assignment: CDR1 SEHNR and CDR2 FQNEAQ (reference sequence). The CDR3 spans 15 residues. The V gene lost 4 bases and the J gene lost 4 bases, with 11 bases spanning the gap. This CDR3 is CASSSRGRGANVLTF. CDR3 in DNA: TGTGCCAGCAGCTCCCGGGGTCGCGGGGCCAACGTCCTGACTTTC. Full variable domain (missing parts from reference TRBV7-9 and TRBJ2-6): DTGVSQNPRHKITKRGQNVTFRCDPISEHNRLYWYRQTLGQGPEFLTYFQNEAQLEKSRLLSDRFSAERPKGSFSTLEIQRTEQGDSAMYLCASSSRGRGANVLTFGAGSRLTVL.

The sample holds a few counts of this clonotype. A junction boundary mismatches the germline segment, possibly from a read error. The chain couples TRBV7-6 to TRBJ2-2, with 7 positions matching TRBD1. This CDR3 spans 14 amino acids. In germline, CDR1 is SGHVS, CDR2 FNYEAQ. CDR3 loop: CASSFRDSTGELFF. DNA of the CDR3: TGTGCTAGCAGCTTTCGGGACAGCACCGGGGAGCTGTTTTTT. Supplemented by reference TRBV7-6 and TRBJ2-2, the full variable domain reads GAGVSQSPRYKVTKRGQDVALRCDPISGHVSLYWYRQALGQGPEFLTYFNYEAQQDKSGLPNDRFSAERPEGSISTLTIQRTEQRDSAMYRCASSFRDSTGELFFGEGSRLTVL.

This clonotype was found many times. V and J are TRBV4-3 and TRBJ2-5, with unresolved D. This CDR3 has 15 residues. Germline loops: CDR1 LGHNA, CDR2 YSLEER. Trimming stripped 1 base from V and 5 bases from J, with 14 bases between. Written as DNA, the CDR3 is TGCGCCAGCAGCCAAGTGCTTGGCGCCGGGGAGACCCAGTACTTC. Amino acids: CASSQVLGAGETQYF.

This chain links TRBV2 with TRBJ1-1; D not certain. The CDR3 sequence is 13 residues long. Germline CDR1 SNHLY, CDR2 FYNNEI. V lost 2 bases and J 2 bases, leaving 6 bases between the germline ends. CDR3 in amino acids: CASSERENTEAFF. CDR3 DNA sequence: TGTGCCAGCAGTGAAAGGGAAAACACTGAAGCTTTCTTT. Full variable domain (missing parts from reference TRBV2 and TRBJ1-1): EPEVTQTPSHQVTQMGQEVILRCVPISNHLYFYWYRQILGQKVEFLVSFYNNEISEKSEIFDDQFSVERPDGSNFTLKIRSTKLEDSAMYFCASSERENTEAFFGQGTRLTVV.

The V call is TRBV15, the J call TRBJ1-5; maybe TRBD1 (5 bases). V was trimmed by 8 bases and J by 3 bases, leaving 11 bases between them. The CDR3 runs 13 residues. The germline V gene encodes CDR1 LNHNV and CDR2 YYDKDF (reference sequence). The CDR3 region has the DNA TGTGCCACCGAGTCAGGGTACAATCAGCCCCAGCATTTT. The encoded protein is CATESGYNQPQHF.

In this sample, this clonotype turned up a few times. The rearrangement uses TRBV6-1 and TRBJ1-1; the match to TRBD1 covers 8 bases. The CDR3 length is 17 residues. The junction had 11 bases not matched to a gene; V was cut back by 5 bases and J by 0 bases. Germline lookup yields CDR1 MNHNS and CDR2 SASEGT. This CDR3 is CASSPRTGMFMNTEAFF. CDR3 sequence (DNA): TGTGCCAGCAGTCCGAGGACAGGGATGTTTATGAACACTGAAGCTTTCTTT.

The rearrangement links TRBV4-1 to TRBJ1-1; possible D gene TRBD1, 5 bases. This CDR3 contains 14 residues. Germline V gene sequence: CDR1 MGHRA, CDR2 YSYEKL. Trimming removed 5 bases at V and 3 bases at J, with 13 bases between. The CDR3 DNA is TGCGCCAGCAGCTCTTACGGGGGGGACACTGAAGCTTTCTTT. As protein: CASSSYGGDTEAFF.

CDR3 sequence (DNA): TGCAGTGCTGGAGGAGTGGGACAGGGCAATGAGCAGTTCTTC. Protein sequence: CSAGGVGQGNEQFF. This chain links TRBV20-1 with TRBJ2-1; 9 bases line up with TRBD1. After removal of 5 bases from V and 6 bases from J, the junction contained 8 bases not matched to a gene. The CDR3 extends over 14 amino acids. Germline V CDR1 and CDR2: DFQATT, SNEGSKA (reference sequence).